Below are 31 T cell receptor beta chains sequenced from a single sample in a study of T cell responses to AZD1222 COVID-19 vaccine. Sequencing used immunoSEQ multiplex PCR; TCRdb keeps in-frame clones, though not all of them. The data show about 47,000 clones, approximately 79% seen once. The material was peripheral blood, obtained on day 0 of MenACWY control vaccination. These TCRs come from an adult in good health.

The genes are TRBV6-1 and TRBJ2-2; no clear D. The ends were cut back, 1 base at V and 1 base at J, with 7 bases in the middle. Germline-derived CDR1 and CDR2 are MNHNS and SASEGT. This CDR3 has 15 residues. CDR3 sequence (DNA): TGTGCCAGCAGTGAAGGTCTCGGGAACACCGGGGAGCTGTTTTTT. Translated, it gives CASSEGLGNTGELFF.

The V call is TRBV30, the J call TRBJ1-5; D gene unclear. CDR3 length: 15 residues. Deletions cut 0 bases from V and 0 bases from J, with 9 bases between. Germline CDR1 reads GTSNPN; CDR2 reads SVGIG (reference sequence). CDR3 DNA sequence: TGTGCCTGGAGTGTATCCGGGTTTAGCAATCAGCCCCAGCATTTT. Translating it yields CAWSVSGFSNQPQHF.

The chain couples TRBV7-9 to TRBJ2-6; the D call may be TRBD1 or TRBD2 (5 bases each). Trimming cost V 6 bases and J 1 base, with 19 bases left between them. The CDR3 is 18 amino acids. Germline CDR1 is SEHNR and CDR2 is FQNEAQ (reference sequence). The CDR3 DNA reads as TGTGCCAGCAGTCCCGGCAGGGACCGAACTTCTGGGGCCAACGTCCTGACTTTC. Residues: CASSPGRDRTSGANVLTF.

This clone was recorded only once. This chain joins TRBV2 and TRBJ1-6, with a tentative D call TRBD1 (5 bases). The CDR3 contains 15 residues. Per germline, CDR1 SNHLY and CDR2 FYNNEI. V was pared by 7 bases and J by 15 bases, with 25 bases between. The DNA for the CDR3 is TGTGCCAGCACCGGGACTGGGCCCCCTCGGTTGATCCTCCACTTT. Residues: CASTGTGPPRLILHF. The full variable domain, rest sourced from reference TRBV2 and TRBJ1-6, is EPEVTQTPSHQVTQMGQEVILRCVPISNHLYFYWYRQILGQKVEFLVSFYNNEISEKSEIFDDQFSVERPDGSNFTLKIRSTKLEDSAMYFCASTGTGPPRLILHFGNGTRLTVT.

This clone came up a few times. CDR3 in DNA: TGCGCCAGCACCTGGGGACAGCAGACTGAAGCTTTCTTT. Protein: CASTWGQQTEAFF. The rearrangement joins TRBV10-1 to TRBJ1-1, with 7 bases aligning to TRBD1. V was pared by 7 bases and J by 5 bases, with 7 bases of the junction left unmatched. The CDR3 is made up of 13 amino acids. The germline V gene encodes CDR1 WNHNN and CDR2 SYGVQD (reference sequence).

The CDR3 DNA reads as TGTGCCACCAGTGAAAGCGGGGGGAGCACAGATACGCAGTATTTT. Translating gives CATSESGGSTDTQYF. The chain couples TRBV24-1 to TRBJ2-3; 9 bases line up with TRBD2. Germline values: CDR1 KGHDR, CDR2 SFDVKD. The CDR3 consists of 15 residues. With 4 bases clipped from V and 0 bases from J, the junction kept 1 base outside the gene matches.

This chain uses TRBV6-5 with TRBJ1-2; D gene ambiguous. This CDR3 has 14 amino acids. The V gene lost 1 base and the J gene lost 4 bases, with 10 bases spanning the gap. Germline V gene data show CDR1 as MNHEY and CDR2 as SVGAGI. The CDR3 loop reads CASSYLDGSYGYTF. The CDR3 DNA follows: TGTGCCAGCAGTTACTTGGACGGGTCCTATGGCTACACCTTC.

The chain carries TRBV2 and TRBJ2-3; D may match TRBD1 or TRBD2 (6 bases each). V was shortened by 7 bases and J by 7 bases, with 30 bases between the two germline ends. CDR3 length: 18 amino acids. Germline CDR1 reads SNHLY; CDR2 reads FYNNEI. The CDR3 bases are TGTGCCAGCATCTTCACGGGTGGGACACCTCCCCGGGGGAATACGCAGTATTTT. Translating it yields CASIFTGGTPPRGNTQYF.

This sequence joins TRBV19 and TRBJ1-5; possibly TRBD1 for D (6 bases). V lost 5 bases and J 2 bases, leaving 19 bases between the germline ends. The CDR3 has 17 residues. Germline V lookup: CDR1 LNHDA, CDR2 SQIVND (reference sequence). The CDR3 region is CASSSPLGGAGNQPQHF. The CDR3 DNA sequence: TGTGCCAGTAGTTCTCCCCTCGGGGGCGCGGGCAATCAGCCCCAGCATTTT.

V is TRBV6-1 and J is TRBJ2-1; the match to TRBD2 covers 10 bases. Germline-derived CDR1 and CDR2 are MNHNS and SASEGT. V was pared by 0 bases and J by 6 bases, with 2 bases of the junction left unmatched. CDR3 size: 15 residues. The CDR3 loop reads CASSEAERGGNEQFF. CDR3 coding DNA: TGTGCCAGCAGTGAAGCGGAGCGGGGGGGCAATGAGCAGTTCTTC.

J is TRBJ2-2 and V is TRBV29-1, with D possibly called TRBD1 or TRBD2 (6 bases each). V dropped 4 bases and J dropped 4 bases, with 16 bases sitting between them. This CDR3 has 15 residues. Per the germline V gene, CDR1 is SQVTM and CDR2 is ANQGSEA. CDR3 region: CSVVGKGGGTGELFF. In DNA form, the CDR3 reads TGCAGCGTTGTCGGAAAGGGGGGCGGCACCGGGGAGCTGTTTTTT.

CDR3 DNA sequence: TGTGCCATCATGGGGACAGGGAATCGCCACGGCGGTGGCTACACCTTC. Translation: CAIMGTGNRHGGGYTF. V usage is TRBV28 and J usage is TRBJ1-2; TRBD1 agrees at 9 bases. Germline V gives CDR1 MDHEN, CDR2 SYDVKM. This CDR3 is 16 amino acids long. Trimming at V came to 10 bases and at J to 7 bases, leaving 19 bases not matched to a gene.

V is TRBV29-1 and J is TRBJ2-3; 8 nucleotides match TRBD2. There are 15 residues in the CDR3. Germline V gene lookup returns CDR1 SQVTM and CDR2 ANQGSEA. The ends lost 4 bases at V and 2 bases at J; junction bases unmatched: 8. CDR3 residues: CSVGLGGAVTDTQYF. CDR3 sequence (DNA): TGCAGCGTTGGGCTCGGGGGGGCCGTCACAGATACGCAGTATTTT.

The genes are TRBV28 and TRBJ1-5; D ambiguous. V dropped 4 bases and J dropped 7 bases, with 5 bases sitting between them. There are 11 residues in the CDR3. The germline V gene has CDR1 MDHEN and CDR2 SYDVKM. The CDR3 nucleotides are TGTGCCAGCAGTTCCTTCCAGCCCCAGCATTTT. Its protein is CASSSFQPQHF.

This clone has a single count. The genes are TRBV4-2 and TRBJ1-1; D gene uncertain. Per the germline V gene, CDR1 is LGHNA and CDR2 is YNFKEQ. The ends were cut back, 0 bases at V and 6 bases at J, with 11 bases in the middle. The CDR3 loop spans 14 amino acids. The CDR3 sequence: CASSQDEADAEAFF. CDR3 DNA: TGTGCCAGCAGCCAAGATGAGGCAGATGCTGAAGCTTTCTTT.

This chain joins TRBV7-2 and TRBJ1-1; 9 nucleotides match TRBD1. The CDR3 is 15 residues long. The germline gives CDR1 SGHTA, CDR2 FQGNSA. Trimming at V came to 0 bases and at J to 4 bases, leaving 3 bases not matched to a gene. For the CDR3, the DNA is TGTGCCAGCAGCTTAGCCGCGACAGGGGGCACTGAAGCTTTCTTT. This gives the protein CASSLAATGGTEAFF.

The CDR3 nucleotides are TGTGCCAGCACCTCATATAGGGGATCCACAGATACGCAGTATTTT. This encodes CASTSYRGSTDTQYF. The chain recombines TRBV27 with TRBJ2-3; tentatively, D is TRBD1 (5 bases). Germline-derived CDR1 and CDR2 are MNHEY and SMNVEV (reference sequence). This CDR3 has 15 amino acids. V shed 7 bases and J shed 2 bases, with 16 bases lying between them.

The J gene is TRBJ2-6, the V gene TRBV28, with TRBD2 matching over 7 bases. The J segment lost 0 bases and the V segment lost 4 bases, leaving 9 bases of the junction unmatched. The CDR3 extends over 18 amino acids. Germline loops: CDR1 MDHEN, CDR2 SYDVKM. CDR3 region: CASSSNAPGGSGANVLTF. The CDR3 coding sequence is TGTGCCAGCAGTTCAAACGCCCCGGGGGGCTCTGGGGCCAACGTCCTGACTTTC.

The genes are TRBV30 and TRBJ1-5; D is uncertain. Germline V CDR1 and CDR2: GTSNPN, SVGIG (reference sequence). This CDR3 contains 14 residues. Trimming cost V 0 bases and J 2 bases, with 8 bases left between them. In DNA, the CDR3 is TGTGCCTGGAGTGTACTGGCAGGCAATCAGCCCCAGCATTTT. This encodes CAWSVLAGNQPQHF.

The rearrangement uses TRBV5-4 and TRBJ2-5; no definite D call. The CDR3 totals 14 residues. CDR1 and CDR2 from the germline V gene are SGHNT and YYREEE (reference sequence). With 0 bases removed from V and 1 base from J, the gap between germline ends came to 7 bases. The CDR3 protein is CASSLEATQETQYF. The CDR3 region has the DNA TGTGCCAGCAGCTTGGAGGCTACCCAAGAGACCCAGTACTTC.

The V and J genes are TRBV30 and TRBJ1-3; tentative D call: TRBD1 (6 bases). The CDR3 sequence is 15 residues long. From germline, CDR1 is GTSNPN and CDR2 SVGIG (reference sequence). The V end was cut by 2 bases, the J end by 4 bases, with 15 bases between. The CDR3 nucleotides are TGTGCCTGGAGTAAGTCGGGGGCAGCCGGAAACACCATATATTTT. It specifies CAWSKSGAAGNTIYF. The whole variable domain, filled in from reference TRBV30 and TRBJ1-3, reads SQTIHQWPATLVQPVGSPLSLECTVEGTSNPNLYWYRQAAGRGLQLLFYSVGIGQISSEVPQNLSASRPQDRQFILSSKKLLLSDSGFYLCAWSKSGAAGNTIYFGEGSWLTVV.

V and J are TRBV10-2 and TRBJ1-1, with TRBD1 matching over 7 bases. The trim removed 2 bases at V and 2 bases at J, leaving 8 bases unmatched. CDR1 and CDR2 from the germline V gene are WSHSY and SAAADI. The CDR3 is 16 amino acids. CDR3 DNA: TGCGCCAGCAGTGAGCCCCAGGGGGGGGCCAACACTGAAGCTTTCTTT. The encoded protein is CASSEPQGGANTEAFF.

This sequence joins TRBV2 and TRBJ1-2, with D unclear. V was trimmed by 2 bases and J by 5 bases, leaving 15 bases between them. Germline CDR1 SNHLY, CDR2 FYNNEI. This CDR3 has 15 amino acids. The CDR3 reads CASSETASRKYGYTF. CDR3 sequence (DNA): TGTGCCAGCAGTGAAACAGCCAGTAGGAAGTATGGCTACACCTTC.

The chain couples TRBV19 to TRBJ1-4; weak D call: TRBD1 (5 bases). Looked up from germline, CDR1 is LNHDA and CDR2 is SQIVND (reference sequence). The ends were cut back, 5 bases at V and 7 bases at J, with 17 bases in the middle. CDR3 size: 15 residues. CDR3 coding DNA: TGTGCCAGTAGTGCCCCGGGACTAGAAGTTGAAAAACTGTTTTTT. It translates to CASSAPGLEVEKLFF.

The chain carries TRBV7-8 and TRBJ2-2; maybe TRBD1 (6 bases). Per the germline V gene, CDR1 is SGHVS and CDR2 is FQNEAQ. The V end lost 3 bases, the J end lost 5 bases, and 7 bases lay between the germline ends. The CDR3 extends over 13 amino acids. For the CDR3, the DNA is TGTGCCAGCAGCTTTGGGACAACCGGGGAGCTGTTTTTT. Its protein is CASSFGTTGELFF. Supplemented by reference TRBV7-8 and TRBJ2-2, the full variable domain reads GAGVSQSPRYKVAKRGQDVALRCDPISGHVSLFWYQQALGQGPEFLTYFQNEAQLDKSGLPSDRFFAERPEGSVSTLKIQRTQQEDSAVYLCASSFGTTGELFFGEGSRLTVL.

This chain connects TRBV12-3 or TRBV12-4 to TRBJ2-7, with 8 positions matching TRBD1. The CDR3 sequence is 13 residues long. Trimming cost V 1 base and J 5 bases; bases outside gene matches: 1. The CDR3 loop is CASSLGQGNEQYV. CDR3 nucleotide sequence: TGTGCCAGCAGTTTAGGACAGGGGAACGAGCAGTACGTC.

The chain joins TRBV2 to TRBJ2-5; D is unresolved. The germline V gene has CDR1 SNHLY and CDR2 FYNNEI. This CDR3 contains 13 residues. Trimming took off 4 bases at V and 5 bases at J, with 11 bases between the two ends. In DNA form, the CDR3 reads TGTGCCAGCAGTGGGACCTCAAGGGAGACCCAGTACTTC. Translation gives CASSGTSRETQYF.

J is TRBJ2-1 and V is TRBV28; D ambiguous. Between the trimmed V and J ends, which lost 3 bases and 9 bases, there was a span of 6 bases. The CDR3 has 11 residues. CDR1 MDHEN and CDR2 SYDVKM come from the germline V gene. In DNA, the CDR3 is TGTGCCAGCAGTTTGAAGTTTGAGCAGTTCTTC. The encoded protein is CASSLKFEQFF. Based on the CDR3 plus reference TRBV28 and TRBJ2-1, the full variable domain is DVKVTQSSRYLVKRTGEKVFLECVQDMDHENMFWYRQDPGLGLRLIYFSYDVKMKEKGDIPEGYSVSREKKERFSLILESASTNQTSMYLCASSLKFEQFFGPGTRLTVL.

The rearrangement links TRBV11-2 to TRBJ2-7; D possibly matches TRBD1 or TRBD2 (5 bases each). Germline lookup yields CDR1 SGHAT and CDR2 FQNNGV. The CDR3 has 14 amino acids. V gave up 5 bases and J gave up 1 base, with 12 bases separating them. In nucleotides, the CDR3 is TGTGCCAGCAGCCCCGGGGCGAATTCCTACGAGCAGTACTTC. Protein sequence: CASSPGANSYEQYF.

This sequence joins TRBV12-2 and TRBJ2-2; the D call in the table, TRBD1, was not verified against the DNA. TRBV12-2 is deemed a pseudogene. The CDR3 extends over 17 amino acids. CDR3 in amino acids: CASPGGSDRGQGGELFF. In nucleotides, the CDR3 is TGTGCAAGCCCTGGGGGTTCGGACAGGGGGCAGGGCGGGGAGCTGTTTTTT.

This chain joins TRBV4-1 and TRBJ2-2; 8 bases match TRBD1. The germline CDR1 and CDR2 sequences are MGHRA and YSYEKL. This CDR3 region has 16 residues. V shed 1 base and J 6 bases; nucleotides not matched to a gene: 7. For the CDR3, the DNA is TGCGCCAGCAGCCAAGTTCCAGGGGGCGGATCCGGGGAGCTGTTTTTT. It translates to CASSQVPGGGSGELFF.